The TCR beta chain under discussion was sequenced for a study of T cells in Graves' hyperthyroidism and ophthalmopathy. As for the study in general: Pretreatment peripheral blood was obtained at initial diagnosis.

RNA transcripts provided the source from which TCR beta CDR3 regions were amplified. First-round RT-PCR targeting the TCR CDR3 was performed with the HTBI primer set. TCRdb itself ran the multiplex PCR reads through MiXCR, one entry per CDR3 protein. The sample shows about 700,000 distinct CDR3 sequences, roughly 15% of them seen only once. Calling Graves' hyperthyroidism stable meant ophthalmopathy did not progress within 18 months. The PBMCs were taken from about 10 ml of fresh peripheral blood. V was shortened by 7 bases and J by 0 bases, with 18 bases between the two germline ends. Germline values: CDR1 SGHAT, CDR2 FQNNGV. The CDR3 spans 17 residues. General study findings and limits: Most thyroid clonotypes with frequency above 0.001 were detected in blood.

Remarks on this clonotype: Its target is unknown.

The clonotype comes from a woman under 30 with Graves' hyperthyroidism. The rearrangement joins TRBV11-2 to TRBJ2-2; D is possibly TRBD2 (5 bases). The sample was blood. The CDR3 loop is CASTVSSWRANTGELFF. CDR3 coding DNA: TGTGCCAGCACCGTCTCTTCCTGGCGGGCGAACACCGGGGAGCTGTTTTTT.